The clone carrying this T cell receptor beta chain was observed a handful of times. This record belongs to a study of somatic mutations in cytotoxic T cells in rheumatoid arthritis. CDR1 MNHEY and CDR2 SMNVEV come from the germline V gene (reference sequence). CDR3 length: 14 amino acids. V lost 5 bases to trimming and J lost 5 bases; unmatched junction nucleotides: 5. Method: immunoSEQ multiplex PCR; TCRdb's copy keeps in-frame clones and lacks some. The table lists roughly 20,000 clones, around four fifths of them singletons. This chain uses TRBV27 with TRBJ1-2; 10 bases map to TRBD1. The receptor was derived from an adult with rheumatoid arthritis. Specimen: CD8+ T cells sorted from blood. The CDR3 loop reads CASSPVGQGYGYTF. The DNA of the CDR3 is TGTGCCAGCAGTCCTGTGGGACAGGGGTATGGCTACACCTTC.